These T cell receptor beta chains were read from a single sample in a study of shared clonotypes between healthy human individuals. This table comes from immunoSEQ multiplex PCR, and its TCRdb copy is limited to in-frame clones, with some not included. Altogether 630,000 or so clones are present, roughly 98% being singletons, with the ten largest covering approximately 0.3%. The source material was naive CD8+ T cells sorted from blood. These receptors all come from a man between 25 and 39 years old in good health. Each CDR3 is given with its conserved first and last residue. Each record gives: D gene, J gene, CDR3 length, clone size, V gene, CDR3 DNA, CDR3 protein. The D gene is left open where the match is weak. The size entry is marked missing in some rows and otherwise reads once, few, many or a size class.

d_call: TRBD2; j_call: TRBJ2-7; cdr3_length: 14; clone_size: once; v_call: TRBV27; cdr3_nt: TGTGCCAGCAGTAGAAGCGGGAGCTCCTACGAGCAGTACTTC; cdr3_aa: CASSRSGSSYEQYF
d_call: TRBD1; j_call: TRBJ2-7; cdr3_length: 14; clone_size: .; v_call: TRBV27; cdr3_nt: TGTGCCAGCAGTTCGCTACAGGGGGCCCACGAGCAGTACTTC; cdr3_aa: CASSSLQGAHEQYF
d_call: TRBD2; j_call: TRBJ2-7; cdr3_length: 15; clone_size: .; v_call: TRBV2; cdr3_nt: TGTGCCAGCACCGGGACTAGCGGGAGCCTTGGGGAGCAGTACTTC; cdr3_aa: CASTGTSGSLGEQYF
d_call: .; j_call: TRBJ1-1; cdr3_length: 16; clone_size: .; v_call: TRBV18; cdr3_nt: TGTGCCAGCTCACCACCCGAGACAGGACTGAACACTGAAGCTTTCTTT; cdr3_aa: CASSPPETGLNTEAFF
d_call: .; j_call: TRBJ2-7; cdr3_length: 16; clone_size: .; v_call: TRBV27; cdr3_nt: TGTGCCAGCAGTGTCGCCCCGGGGGGCGATTTCTACGAGCAGTACTTC; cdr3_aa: CASSVAPGGDFYEQYF
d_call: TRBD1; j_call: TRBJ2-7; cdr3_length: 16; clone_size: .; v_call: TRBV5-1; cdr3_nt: TGCGCCAGCAGCTTGGAAGCTCGGGACAGGGGATACGAGCAGTACTTC; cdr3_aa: CASSLEARDRGYEQYF
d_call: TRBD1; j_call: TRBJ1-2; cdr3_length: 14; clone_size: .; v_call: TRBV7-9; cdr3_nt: TGTGCCAGCAGCCACCCGGACAGGGCCTATGGCTACACCTTC; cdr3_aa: CASSHPDRAYGYTF
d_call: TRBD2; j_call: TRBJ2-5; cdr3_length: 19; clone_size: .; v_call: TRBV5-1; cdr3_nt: TGCGCCAGCAGCCATTTACCTAGCGGGACGATAACCGAGGAGGAGACCCAGTACTTC; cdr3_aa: CASSHLPSGTITEEETQYF
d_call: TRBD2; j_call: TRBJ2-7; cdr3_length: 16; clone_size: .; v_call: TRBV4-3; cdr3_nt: TGCGCCAGCAGCCCTGGAGGACTAGCGGATTCCTACGAGCAGTACTTC; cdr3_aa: CASSPGGLADSYEQYF
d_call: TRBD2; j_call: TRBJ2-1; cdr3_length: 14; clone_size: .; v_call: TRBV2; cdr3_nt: TGTGCCAGCATGCTAGCGGGAGGGCGAGGTGAGCAGTTCTTC; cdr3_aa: CASMLAGGRGEQFF
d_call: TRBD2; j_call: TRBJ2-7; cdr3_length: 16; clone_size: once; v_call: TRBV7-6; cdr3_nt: TGTGCCAGCAGCTCAGGGACTAGCGGGAGTTTTTACGAGCAGTACTTC; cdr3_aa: CASSSGTSGSFYEQYF
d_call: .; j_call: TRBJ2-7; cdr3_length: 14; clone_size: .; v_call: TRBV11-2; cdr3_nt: TGTGCCAGCAGCTTTCTTCGGTGGGGGAACGAGCAGTACTTC; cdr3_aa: CASSFLRWGNEQYF
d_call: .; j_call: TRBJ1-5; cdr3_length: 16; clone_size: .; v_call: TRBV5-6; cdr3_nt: TGTGCCAGCAGCTTTAGGGGGGTTGCTAGCAATCAGCCCCAGCATTTT; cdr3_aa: CASSFRGVASNQPQHF
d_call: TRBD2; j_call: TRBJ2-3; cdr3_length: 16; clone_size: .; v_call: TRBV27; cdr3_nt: TGTGCCAGCAGTGTAGCGGGAGGCTTAGGGGGAGATACGCAGTATTTT; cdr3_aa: CASSVAGGLGGDTQYF
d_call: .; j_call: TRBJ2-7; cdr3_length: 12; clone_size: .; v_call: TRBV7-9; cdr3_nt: TGTGCCAGCAGCGCGAGTACCTACGAGCAGTACTTC; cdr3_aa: CASSASTYEQYF
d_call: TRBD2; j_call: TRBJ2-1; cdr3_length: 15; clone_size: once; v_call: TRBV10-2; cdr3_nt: TGCGCCAGCAGCGGTCCGGGACTAGCGGACAATGAGCAGTTCTTC; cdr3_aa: CASSGPGLADNEQFF
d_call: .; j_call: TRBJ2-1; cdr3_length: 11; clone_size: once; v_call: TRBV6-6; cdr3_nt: TGTGCCAGCAGTTACTCAAGTGAGCAGTTCTTC; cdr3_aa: CASSYSSEQFF
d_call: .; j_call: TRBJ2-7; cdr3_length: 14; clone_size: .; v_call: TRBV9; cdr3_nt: TGTGCCAGCAGCGCGACAGGAGGTGGGCGAGAGCAGTACTTC; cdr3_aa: CASSATGGGREQYF
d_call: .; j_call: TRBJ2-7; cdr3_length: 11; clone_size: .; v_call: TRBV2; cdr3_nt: TGTGCCAGCCCCGGAAGGGGCGAGCAGTACTTC; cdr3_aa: CASPGRGEQYF
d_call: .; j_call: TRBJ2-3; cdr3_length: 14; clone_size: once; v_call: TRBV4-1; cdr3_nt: TGCGCCAGCAGCCAACTGGGGGAGGCAGATACGCAGTATTTT; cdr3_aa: CASSQLGEADTQYF
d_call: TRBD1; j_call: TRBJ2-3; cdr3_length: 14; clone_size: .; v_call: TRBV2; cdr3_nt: TGTGCCAGCAGCCAGGGGGAGAGCACAGATACGCAGTATTTT; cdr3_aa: CASSQGESTDTQYF
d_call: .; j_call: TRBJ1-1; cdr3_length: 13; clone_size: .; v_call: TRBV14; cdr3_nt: TGTGCCAGCAGCGATACAGGACATCTTGAAGCTTTCTTT; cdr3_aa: CASSDTGHLEAFF
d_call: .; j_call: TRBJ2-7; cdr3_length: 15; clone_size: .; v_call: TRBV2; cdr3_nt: TGTGCCAGCAGCCTTAGTCGGACAGCCCCCTACGAGCAGTACTTC; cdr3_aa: CASSLSRTAPYEQYF
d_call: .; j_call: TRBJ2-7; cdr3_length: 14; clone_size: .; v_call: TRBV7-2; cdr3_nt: TGTGCCAGCAGCTTAGGGCTAGTTGCGGCCGAGCAGTACTTC; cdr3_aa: CASSLGLVAAEQYF
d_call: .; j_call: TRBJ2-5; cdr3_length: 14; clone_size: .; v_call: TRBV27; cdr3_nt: TGTGCCAGCAGTTCGTATAGGGGACAAGAGACCCAGTACTTC; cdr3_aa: CASSSYRGQETQYF
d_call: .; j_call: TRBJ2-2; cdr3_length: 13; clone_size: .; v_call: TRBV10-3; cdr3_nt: TGTGCCATCAGTGAGGCTAACACCGGGGAGCTGTTTTTT; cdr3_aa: CAISEANTGELFF
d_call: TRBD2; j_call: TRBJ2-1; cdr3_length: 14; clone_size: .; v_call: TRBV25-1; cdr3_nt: TGTGCCAGCGGAAAGCGGGAGTGGCAGAATGAGCAGTTCTTC; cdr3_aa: CASGKREWQNEQFF
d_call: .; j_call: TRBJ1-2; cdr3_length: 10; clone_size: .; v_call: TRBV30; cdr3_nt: TGTGCCGGGAGCGGGCTTGGCTACACCTTC; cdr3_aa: CAGSGLGYTF
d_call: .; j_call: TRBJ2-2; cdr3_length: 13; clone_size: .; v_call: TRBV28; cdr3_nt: TGTGCCAGCAGTTTATCCGAGGGCGGGGAGCTGTTTTTT; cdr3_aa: CASSLSEGGELFF
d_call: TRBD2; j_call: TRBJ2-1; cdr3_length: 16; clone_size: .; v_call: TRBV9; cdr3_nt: TGTGCCAGCAGGGGCCGGGGGACTAGCGGACACAATGAGCAGTTCTTC; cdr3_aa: CASRGRGTSGHNEQFF
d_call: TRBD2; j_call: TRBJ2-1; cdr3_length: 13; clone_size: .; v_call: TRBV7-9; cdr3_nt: TGTGCCAGCAGTGGCGGGAGAATGAATGAGCAGTTCTTC; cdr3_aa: CASSGGRMNEQFF
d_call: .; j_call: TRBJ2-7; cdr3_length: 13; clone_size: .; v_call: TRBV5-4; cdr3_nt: TGTGCCAGCAGCTTGGTGGGGTCCTACGAGCAGTACTTC; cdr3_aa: CASSLVGSYEQYF
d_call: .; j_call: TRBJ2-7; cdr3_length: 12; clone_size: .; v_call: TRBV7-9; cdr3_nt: TGTGCCAGCAGCCCCACTAGAATCGAGCAGTACTTC; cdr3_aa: CASSPTRIEQYF
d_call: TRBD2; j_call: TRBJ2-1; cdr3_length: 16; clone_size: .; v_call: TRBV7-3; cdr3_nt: TGTGCCAGCAGCTTTAAAGCGGGAAAGATCTACAATGAGCAGTTCTTC; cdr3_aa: CASSFKAGKIYNEQFF
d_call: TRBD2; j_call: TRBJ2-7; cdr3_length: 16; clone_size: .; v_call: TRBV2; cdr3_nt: TGTGCCAGCGCAACTTTTCCGGGACTAGCGGGAGGCGAGCAGTACTTC; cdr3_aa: CASATFPGLAGGEQYF
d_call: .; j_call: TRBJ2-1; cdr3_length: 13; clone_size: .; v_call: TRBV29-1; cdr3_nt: TGCAGCGTGGACTACCAAGCTATTGGTGAGCAGTTCTTC; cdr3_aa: CSVDYQAIGEQFF
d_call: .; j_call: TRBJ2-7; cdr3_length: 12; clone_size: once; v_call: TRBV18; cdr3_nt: TGTGCCAGCTCACCAGGACTCACCGAGCAGTACTTC; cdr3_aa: CASSPGLTEQYF
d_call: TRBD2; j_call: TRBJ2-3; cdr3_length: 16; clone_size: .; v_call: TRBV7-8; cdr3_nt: TGTGCCAGCAGCTTAGGTTGGGGCGGGGGGTCCGATACGCAGTATTTT; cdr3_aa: CASSLGWGGGSDTQYF
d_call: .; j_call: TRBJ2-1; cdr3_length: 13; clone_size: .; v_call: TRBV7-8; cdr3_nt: TGTGCCAGCAGCACGAACTCCTACAATGAGCAGTTCTTC; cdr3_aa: CASSTNSYNEQFF
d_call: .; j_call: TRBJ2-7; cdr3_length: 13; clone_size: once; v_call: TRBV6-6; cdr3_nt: TGTGCCAGCAGCGCTTCCACAGGATTCGAGCAGTACTTC; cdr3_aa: CASSASTGFEQYF
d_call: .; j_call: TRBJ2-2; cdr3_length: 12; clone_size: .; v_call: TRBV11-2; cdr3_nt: TGTGCCAGTGGGGGAGACACCGGGGAGCTGTTTTTT; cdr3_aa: CASGGDTGELFF
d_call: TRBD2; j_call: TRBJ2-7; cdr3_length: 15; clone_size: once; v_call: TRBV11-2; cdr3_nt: TGTGCCAGCAGCATTCTAAGGGGAGGGCCTTACGAGCAGTACTTC; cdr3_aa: CASSILRGGPYEQYF
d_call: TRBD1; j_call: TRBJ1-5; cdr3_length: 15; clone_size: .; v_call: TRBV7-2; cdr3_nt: TGTGCCAGCAGCCCAGGGACAGGGAGGTTAGAGCCCCAGCATTTT; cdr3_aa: CASSPGTGRLEPQHF
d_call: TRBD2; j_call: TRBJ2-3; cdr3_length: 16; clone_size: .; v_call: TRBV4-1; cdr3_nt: TGCGCCAGCAGCTTCCGGACTAGCGGGAACACAGATACGCAGTATTTT; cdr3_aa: CASSFRTSGNTDTQYF
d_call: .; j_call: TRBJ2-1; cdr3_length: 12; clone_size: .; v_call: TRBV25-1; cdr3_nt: TGTGCCAGCAGTGTCCAAATGTGGGAGCAGTTCTTC; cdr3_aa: CASSVQMWEQFF
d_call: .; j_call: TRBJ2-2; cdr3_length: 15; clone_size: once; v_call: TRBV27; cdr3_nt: TGTGCCAGCAGTTCCTGGGTTGGAGGGGACGGGGAGCTGTTTTTT; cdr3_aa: CASSSWVGGDGELFF
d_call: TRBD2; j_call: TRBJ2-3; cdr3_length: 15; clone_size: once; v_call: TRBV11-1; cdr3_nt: TGTGCCAGCAGCTTTGCGGGAGGGGGAACAGATACGCAGTATTTT; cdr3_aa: CASSFAGGGTDTQYF
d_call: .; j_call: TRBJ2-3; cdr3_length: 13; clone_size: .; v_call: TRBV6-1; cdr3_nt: TGTGCCGCAACGAACCAGTTCACAGATACGCAGTATTTT; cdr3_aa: CAATNQFTDTQYF
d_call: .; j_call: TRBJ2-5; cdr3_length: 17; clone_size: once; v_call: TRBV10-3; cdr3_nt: TGTGCCATCAGTGAGTCTACAGAAGTATCACACCAAGAGACCCAGTACTTC; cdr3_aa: CAISESTEVSHQETQYF
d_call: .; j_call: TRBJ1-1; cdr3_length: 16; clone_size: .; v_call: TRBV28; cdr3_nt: TGTGCCAGCACCTGGAGAAAGGCAGCCATGAACACTGAAGCTTTCTTT; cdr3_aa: CASTWRKAAMNTEAFF
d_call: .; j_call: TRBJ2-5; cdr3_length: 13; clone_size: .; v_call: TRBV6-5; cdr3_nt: TGTGCCAGCAGTTCCTGGATCAAAGAGACCCAGTACTTC; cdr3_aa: CASSSWIKETQYF
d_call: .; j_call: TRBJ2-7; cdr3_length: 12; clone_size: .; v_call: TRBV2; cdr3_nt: TGTGCCAGCACAGACAGGTCCTACGAGCAGTACTTC; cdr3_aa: CASTDRSYEQYF
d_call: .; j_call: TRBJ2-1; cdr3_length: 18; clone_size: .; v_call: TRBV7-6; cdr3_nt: TGTGCCAGCAGCTTTTTAGTAACGGGCCCAGAAGGGGGCAATGAGCAGTTCTTC; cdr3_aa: CASSFLVTGPEGGNEQFF
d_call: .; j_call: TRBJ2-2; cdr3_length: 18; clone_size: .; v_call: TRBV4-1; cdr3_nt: TGCGCCAGCAGCCATTCAAAGAAGAACATCTCCCCTCCCGGGGAGCTGTTTTTT; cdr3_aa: CASSHSKKNISPPGELFF
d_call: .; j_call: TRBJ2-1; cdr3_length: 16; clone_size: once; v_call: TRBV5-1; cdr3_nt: TGCGCCAGCAGTCAAATGGATGGGCTCACCTACAATGAGCAGTTCTTC; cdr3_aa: CASSQMDGLTYNEQFF
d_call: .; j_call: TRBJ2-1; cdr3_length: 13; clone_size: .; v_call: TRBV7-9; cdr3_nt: TGTGCCAGCAGCTTAGCTAACGTGGTTGAGCAGTTCTTC; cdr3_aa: CASSLANVVEQFF
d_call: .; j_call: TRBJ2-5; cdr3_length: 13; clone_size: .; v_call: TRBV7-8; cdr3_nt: TGTGCCAGCAGCTCGGGACTGCAAGAGACCCAGTACTTC; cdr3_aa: CASSSGLQETQYF
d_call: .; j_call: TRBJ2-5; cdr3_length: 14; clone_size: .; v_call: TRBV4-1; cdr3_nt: TGCGCCAGCAGCCAAGATTTACTACAAGAGACCCAGTACTTC; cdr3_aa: CASSQDLLQETQYF
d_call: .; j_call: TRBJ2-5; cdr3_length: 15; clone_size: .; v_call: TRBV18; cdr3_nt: TGTGCCAGCTCACGGGGCTCAGTCGAGGAAGAGACCCAGTACTTC; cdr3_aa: CASSRGSVEEETQYF
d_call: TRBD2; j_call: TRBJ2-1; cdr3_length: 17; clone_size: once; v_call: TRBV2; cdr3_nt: TGTGCCAGCAGGACAACGGTAATTCGGGAGGCCTACAATGAGCAGTTCTTC; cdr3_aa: CASRTTVIREAYNEQFF